The 16 T cell receptor beta chains below all came from one sample that was sequenced in a study of T cell repertoires in cytomegalovirus infection. TCRdb reprocessed the reads via MiXCR and lists one record per CDR3 protein. The sample comprises under 350,000 distinct CDR3 sequences, over 7.5% of which are singletons, and approximately 4.5% rests with the top ten. Sequencing was performed on PBMCs. Receptors originate from a human donor in good health (CMV status not recorded). Some clones in this sample may be carry-over from other donors' samples.

This clonotype was counted many times. The chain joins TRBV7-2 to TRBJ2-7; tentatively, D is TRBD2 (6 bases). Deletions cut 6 bases from V and 7 bases from J, with 13 bases between. The CDR3 sequence is 12 residues long. From germline, CDR1 is SGHTA and CDR2 FQGNSA. The CDR3 nucleotides read TGTGCCAGCAGGACCCCTGGGGGGGAGCAGTACTTC. Its protein is CASRTPGGEQYF.

This clonotype was recorded at least ten times. The CDR3: CASSPRTSGNTGELFF. The CDR3 bases are TGTGCCAGCAGCCCACGGACTAGCGGGAACACCGGGGAGCTGTTTTTT. The rearrangement joins TRBV7-9 to TRBJ2-2; 10 nucleotides line up with TRBD2. Germline V gives CDR1 SEHNR, CDR2 FQNEAQ (reference sequence). This CDR3 comprises 16 residues. With 5 bases clipped from V and 1 base from J, the junction kept 4 bases outside the gene matches.

This clonotype was observed a handful of times. This chain uses TRBV6-5 with TRBJ2-1, with TRBD1 matching over 9 bases. Trimming at V came to 4 bases and at J to 7 bases, leaving 5 bases not matched to a gene. The CDR3 runs 14 residues. Germline CDR1 is MNHEY and CDR2 is SVGAGI. The CDR3 spells CASSSGQGVNEQFF. The CDR3 DNA is TGTGCCAGCAGTTCGGGACAGGGAGTAAATGAGCAGTTCTTC.

A few counts support this clonotype. This chain joins TRBV4-3 and TRBJ1-1, with TRBD1 identical over 9 bases. The CDR3 covers 15 residues. V was clipped by 4 bases and J by 4 bases; unmatched bases: 7. Germline V gene sequence: CDR1 LGHNA, CDR2 YSLEER. The CDR3 loop is CASSLLRQGGTEAFF. Written as DNA, the CDR3 is TGCGCCAGCAGCCTACTCAGACAGGGGGGCACTGAAGCTTTCTTT.

This clonotype came up a few times. This chain uses TRBV7-2 with TRBJ2-7; 7 nucleotides align to TRBD2. The CDR3 has 14 residues. CDR1 and CDR2 (germline): SGHTA, FQGNSA. The trim removed 4 bases at V and 3 bases at J, leaving 6 bases unmatched. CDR3 in DNA: TGTGCCAGCAGCTCTAGCGGTGTCTTCTACGAGCAGTACTTC. Translated, it gives CASSSSGVFYEQYF.

The chain is built from TRBV20-1 and TRBJ2-1; 7 nucleotides align to TRBD2. There are 14 residues in the CDR3. CDR1 and CDR2 from the germline V gene are DFQATT and SNEGSKA (reference sequence). Losses at the gene ends were 1 base for V and 7 bases for J; bases not matched to a gene: 7. In DNA, the CDR3 is TGCAGTGCTAGAGGGCTAGCGGAAAGAAATGAGCAGTTCTTC. It yields the protein CSARGLAERNEQFF.

The V and J genes are TRBV7-9 and TRBJ2-7; D is uncertain. The ends were cut back, 3 bases at V and 0 bases at J, with 15 bases in the middle. CDR1 and CDR2 from the germline V gene are SEHNR and FQNEAQ (reference sequence). This CDR3 region has 16 residues. The CDR3 nucleotides read TGTGCCAGCAGCTTCCCCCTGAGTGAGAGCTCCTACGAGCAGTACTTC. This encodes CASSFPLSESSYEQYF.

The chain uses TRBV7-2 and TRBJ2-7; D ambiguous. Looked up from germline, CDR1 is SGHTA and CDR2 is FQGNSA. V gave up 2 bases and J gave up 2 bases, with 16 bases separating them. CDR3 length: 16 amino acids. The CDR3 spells CASSLTGSKTTYEQYF. CDR3 sequence (DNA): TGTGCCAGCAGCTTAACCGGGTCAAAAACCACCTACGAGCAGTACTTC.

This clonotype was counted at least ten times. The V gene is TRBV6-1, the J gene TRBJ1-1; D is unclear. The CDR3 consists of 17 residues. Germline CDR1 MNHNS, CDR2 SASEGT. V was pared by 4 bases and J by 3 bases, with 21 bases between. For the CDR3, the DNA is TGTGCCAGCAGTGCATCCCGACAAGGACCCCGGTACACTGAAGCTTTCTTT. Its translation is CASSASRQGPRYTEAFF.

A few counts support this clonotype. This chain joins TRBV20-1 and TRBJ2-3, with D unresolved. The CDR3 loop spans 13 amino acids. Trimming removed 6 bases from V and 1 base from J, with 11 bases in between. The germline V gene has CDR1 DFQATT and CDR2 SNEGSKA (reference sequence). The CDR3 reads CSAPAPGTDTQYF. Here the CDR3 DNA reads TGCAGTGCCCCTGCGCCCGGCACAGATACGCAGTATTTT.

The table lists this clonotype with many counts. The chain employs TRBV10-3 and TRBJ2-1; TRBD1 agrees at 9 bases. The V and J ends lost 4 bases and 0 bases, in that order; junction bases with no gene match: 13. Germline V gene data show CDR1 as ENHRY and CDR2 as SYGVKD. The CDR3 consists of 19 residues. The CDR3 sequence: CAISGGQGSAKSSYNEQFF. In nucleotides, the CDR3 is TGTGCCATCAGTGGGGGACAGGGAAGTGCTAAGAGCTCCTACAATGAGCAGTTCTTC.

A few counts support this clonotype. The rearrangement uses TRBV19 and TRBJ2-1; D is unresolved. This CDR3 is 14 amino acids long. Trimming shortened V by 7 bases and J by 9 bases, and 19 bases separated the two germline ends. Germline lookup yields CDR1 LNHDA and CDR2 SQIVND (reference sequence). The CDR3 reads CASNEWGPISEQFF. CDR3 nucleotide sequence: TGTGCCAGTAATGAGTGGGGTCCCATCAGTGAGCAGTTCTTC.

This clonotype was seen at least ten times. This chain connects TRBV5-4 to TRBJ1-1, with D hard to call. The CDR3 is 13 residues long. The V end was cut by 1 base, the J end by 7 bases, with 11 bases between. CDR1 and CDR2 from the germline V gene are SGHNT and YYREEE (reference sequence). The CDR3 sequence is CASSLKGVGEAFF. The CDR3 nucleotides are TGTGCCAGCAGCTTGAAGGGAGTGGGTGAAGCTTTCTTT.

This chain links TRBV10-3 with TRBJ2-7; TRBD1 agrees at 8 bases. CDR3 length equals 17 residues. The V gene end was trimmed by 2 bases and the J gene end by 3 bases; junction bases not matched to a gene: 12. Germline CDR1 and CDR2: ENHRY and SYGVKD. The CDR3 DNA reads as TGTGCCATCAGTGAGGATCATCAGGGGGCCCTCTTCTACGAGCAGTACTTC. Its translation: CAISEDHQGALFYEQYF.

At least ten counts were recorded for this clonotype. The rearrangement joins TRBV15 to TRBJ2-2, with D unclear. Trimming took 4 bases from V and 3 from J, leaving 15 bases between them. This CDR3 has 16 residues. Germline CDR1 LNHNV, CDR2 YYDKDF (reference sequence). CDR3 residues: CATSILRVLDTGELFF. The CDR3 DNA is TGTGCCACCAGCATCCTCCGGGTCCTAGACACCGGGGAGCTGTTTTTT.

This clonotype was observed many times. The chain couples TRBV7-2 to TRBJ2-7; the D gene is possibly TRBD1 (5 bases). With 5 bases removed from V and 1 base from J, the gap between germline ends came to 12 bases. CDR3 length: 14 residues. The germline gives CDR1 SGHTA, CDR2 FQGNSA. The CDR3 loop reads CASSPLQGSYEQYF. The CDR3 DNA reads as TGTGCCAGCAGCCCCCTGCAGGGTTCCTACGAGCAGTACTTC.